The clone carrying this T cell receptor beta chain was found once. The antigen remains undetermined. Here immunoSEQ multiplex PCR was the method, and the copy in TCRdb shows in-frame clones only, minus some. This table holds some 250,000 clones, nearly 90% found once. This sample was taken from a study of cytomegalovirus exposure and HLA in healthy donors. Overall study: Later analysis reported that the 95 to 150 validation repertoires shared the platform of the 500 to 850 first-cohort repertoires. Study-wide findings and caveats: In vitro, a few CMV-associated chains proved specific for CMV antigens. Among TCR sequences, most were rare, though some public TCRs appeared in many donors.

The donors belonged to the roughly 120-subject validation cohort, separate from the roughly 600-subject first cohort. Germline V gives CDR1 LNHDA, CDR2 SQIVND (reference sequence). V lost 4 bases to trimming and J lost 9 bases; unmatched junction nucleotides: 8. This CDR3 spans 15 amino acids. Sample: PBMCs. This TCR derives from a woman between 18 and 29 years old in good health and CMV-seronegative. This sequence joins TRBV19 and TRBJ1-6; 8 bases match TRBD1. The CDR3 DNA sequence: TGTGCCAGTAGTACCTCCGGACAGGGAAGTTCACCCCTCCACTTT. Its translation is CASSTSGQGSSPLHF.